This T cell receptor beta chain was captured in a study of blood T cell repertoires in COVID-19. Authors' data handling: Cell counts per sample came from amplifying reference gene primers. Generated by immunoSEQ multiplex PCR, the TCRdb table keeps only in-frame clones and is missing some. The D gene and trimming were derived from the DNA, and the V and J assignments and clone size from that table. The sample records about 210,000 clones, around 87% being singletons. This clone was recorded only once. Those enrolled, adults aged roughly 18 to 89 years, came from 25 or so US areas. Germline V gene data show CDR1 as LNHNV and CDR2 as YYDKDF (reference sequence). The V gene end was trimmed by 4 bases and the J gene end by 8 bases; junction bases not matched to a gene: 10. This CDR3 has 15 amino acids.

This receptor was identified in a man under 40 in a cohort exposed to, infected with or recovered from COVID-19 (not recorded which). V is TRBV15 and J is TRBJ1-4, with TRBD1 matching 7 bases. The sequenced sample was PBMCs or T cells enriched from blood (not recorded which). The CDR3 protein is CATSTNRGTGEKLFF. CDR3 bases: TGTGCCACCAGCACCAACAGGGGTACGGGGGAAAAACTGTTTTTT.